Shown below are 9 T cell receptor beta chains from a single sample sequenced in a study of blood T cell repertoires in COVID-19. Generated by immunoSEQ multiplex PCR, the TCRdb table keeps only in-frame clones and is missing some. The table records 350,000 to 400,000 clones, about 90% of them present only once. Sequencing was performed on peripheral blood. The receptor source for this set is a woman aged 25 to 39 with COVID-19, enrolled during active disease.

The gene calls are TRBV5-1 and TRBJ2-1; D gene ambiguous. This CDR3 is 12 amino acids long. Germline loops: CDR1 SGHRS, CDR2 YFSETQ. The V end lost 5 bases, the J end lost 4 bases, and 7 bases lay between the germline ends. Here the CDR3 reads CASRYTYNEQFF. Here the CDR3 DNA reads TGCGCCAGCAGATATACTTACAATGAGCAGTTCTTC.

This chain links TRBV28 with TRBJ1-5, with TRBD1 matching 7 bases. V lost 0 bases to trimming and J lost 1 base; unmatched junction nucleotides: 6. This CDR3 contains 17 residues. CDR1 and CDR2 (germline): MDHEN, SYDVKM. The CDR3 sequence is CASSLWQGDRSNQPQHF. The CDR3 coding sequence is TGTGCCAGCAGTTTATGGCAGGGGGATAGGAGCAATCAGCCCCAGCATTTT. Supplemented by reference TRBV28 and TRBJ1-5, the full variable domain reads DVKVTQSSRYLVKRTGEKVFLECVQDMDHENMFWYRQDPGLGLRLIYFSYDVKMKEKGDIPEGYSVSREKKERFSLILESASTNQTSMYLCASSLWQGDRSNQPQHFGDGTRLSIL.

The V call is TRBV28, the J call TRBJ2-3; the match to TRBD2 covers 9 bases. Germline V lookup: CDR1 MDHEN, CDR2 SYDVKM. Unmatched junction bases numbered 11, after V lost 8 bases and J lost 2 bases. This CDR3 is built from 16 residues. The CDR3 reads CASGDAGGGFTDTQYF. The CDR3, as DNA: TGTGCCAGCGGGGATGCGGGAGGGGGGTTCACAGATACGCAGTATTTT.

The V gene is TRBV5-8, the J gene TRBJ2-1, with TRBD2 as a possible D gene (6 bases). CDR1 and CDR2 from the germline V gene are SGHTS and YDEGEE. The CDR3 has 14 amino acids. V lost 4 bases and J 7 bases, leaving 15 bases between the germline ends. CDR3 in amino acids: CASSPWSGWNEQFF. The CDR3 DNA is TGTGCCAGCAGCCCTTGGAGCGGGTGGAATGAGCAGTTCTTC.

This clone was counted a few times. The V gene is TRBV24-1, the J gene TRBJ2-1, with 7 bases fitting TRBD2. Germline assignment: CDR1 KGHDR and CDR2 SFDVKD. The CDR3 is 17 residues long. V dropped 2 bases and J dropped 6; count of bases not matched to a gene: 12. CDR3 coding DNA: TGTGCCACCAGTGATTCGTCCCCGCGCGGGAGCCTCAATGAGCAGTTCTTC. Encoded protein: CATSDSSPRGSLNEQFF.

The gene calls are TRBV10-3 and TRBJ2-7, with 8 nucleotides matching TRBD1. V was clipped by 4 bases and J by 4 bases; unmatched bases: 6. Germline assignment: CDR1 ENHRY and CDR2 SYGVKD. The CDR3 has 14 residues. The CDR3 DNA sequence: TGTGCCATCAGTGCGGGACAGGACCTATACGAGCAGTACTTC. Translating it yields CAISAGQDLYEQYF.

This clone was recorded only once. The V gene is TRBV15, the J gene TRBJ1-5; tentative D call: TRBD1 (5 bases). The length of the CDR3 is 16 residues. Deletions cut 3 bases from V and 0 bases from J, with 12 bases between. In germline, CDR1 is LNHNV, CDR2 YYDKDF (reference sequence). CDR3 nucleotides: TGTGCCACCAGCAGGTACGGGCAGGGTAGCAATCAGCCCCAGCATTTT. Translating gives CATSRYGQGSNQPQHF.

The CDR3 DNA follows: TGTGCCACCCAAAGTCGGACTGAAGCTTTCTTT. Translation: CATQSRTEAFF. This chain uses TRBV12-3 or TRBV12-4 with TRBJ1-1, with unresolved D. The CDR3 spans 11 residues. The V gene lost 10 bases and the J gene lost 5 bases, with 11 bases spanning the gap.

This clone has only one observation. This sequence joins TRBV9 and TRBJ2-3; 9 bases are shared with TRBD1. The ends lost 0 bases at V and 4 bases at J; junction bases unmatched: 0. The CDR3 loop spans 14 amino acids. Per the germline V gene, CDR1 is SGDLS and CDR2 is YYNGEE. This CDR3 is CASSVGTGADTQYF. In DNA, the CDR3 is TGTGCCAGCAGCGTAGGGACAGGGGCAGATACGCAGTATTTT.